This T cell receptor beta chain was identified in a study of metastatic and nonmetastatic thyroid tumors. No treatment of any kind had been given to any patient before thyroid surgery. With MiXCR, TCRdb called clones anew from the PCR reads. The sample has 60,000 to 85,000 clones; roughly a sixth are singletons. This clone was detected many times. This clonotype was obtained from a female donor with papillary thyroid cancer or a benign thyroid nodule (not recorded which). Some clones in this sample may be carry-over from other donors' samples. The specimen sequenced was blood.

The DNA for the CDR3 is TGTGCCAGCAGGGATCAGGCAGATACGCAGTATTTT. Translation gives CASRDQADTQYF. This chain connects TRBV27 to TRBJ2-3; no reliable D call. The CDR3 sequence is 12 residues long. CDR1 and CDR2 from the germline V gene are MNHEY and SMNVEV (reference sequence). With 6 bases removed from V and 4 bases from J, the gap between germline ends came to 8 bases.